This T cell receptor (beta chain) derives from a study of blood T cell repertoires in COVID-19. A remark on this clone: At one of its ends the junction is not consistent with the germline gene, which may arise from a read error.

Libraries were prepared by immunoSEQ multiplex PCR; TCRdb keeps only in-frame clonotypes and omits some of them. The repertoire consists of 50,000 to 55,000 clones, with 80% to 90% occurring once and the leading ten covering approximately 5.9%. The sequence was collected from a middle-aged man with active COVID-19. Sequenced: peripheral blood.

CDR3 sequence (DNA): TGTGTCAGCAGCCATCAGGGGCGCGCGAACACTGAAGCTTTCTTT. This gives the protein CVSSHQGRANTEAFF. The chain couples TRBV3-1 (or the pseudogene TRBV3-2) to TRBJ1-1; weak D call: TRBD1 (6 bases). The CDR3 consists of 15 residues. Per the germline V gene, CDR1 is LGHDT and CDR2 is YNNKEL (reference sequence).